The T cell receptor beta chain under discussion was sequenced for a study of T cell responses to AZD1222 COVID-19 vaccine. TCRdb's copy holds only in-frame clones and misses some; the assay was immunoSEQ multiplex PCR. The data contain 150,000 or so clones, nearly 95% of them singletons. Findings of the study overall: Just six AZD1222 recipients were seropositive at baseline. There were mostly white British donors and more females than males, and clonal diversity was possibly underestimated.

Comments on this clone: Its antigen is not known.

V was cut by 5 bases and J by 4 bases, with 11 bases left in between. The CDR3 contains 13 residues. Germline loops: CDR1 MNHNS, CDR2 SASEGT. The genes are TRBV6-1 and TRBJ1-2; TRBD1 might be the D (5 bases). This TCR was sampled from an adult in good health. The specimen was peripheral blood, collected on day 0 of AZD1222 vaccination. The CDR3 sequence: CASSTTEIYGYTF. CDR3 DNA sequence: TGTGCCAGCAGTACGACAGAGATCTATGGCTACACCTTC.